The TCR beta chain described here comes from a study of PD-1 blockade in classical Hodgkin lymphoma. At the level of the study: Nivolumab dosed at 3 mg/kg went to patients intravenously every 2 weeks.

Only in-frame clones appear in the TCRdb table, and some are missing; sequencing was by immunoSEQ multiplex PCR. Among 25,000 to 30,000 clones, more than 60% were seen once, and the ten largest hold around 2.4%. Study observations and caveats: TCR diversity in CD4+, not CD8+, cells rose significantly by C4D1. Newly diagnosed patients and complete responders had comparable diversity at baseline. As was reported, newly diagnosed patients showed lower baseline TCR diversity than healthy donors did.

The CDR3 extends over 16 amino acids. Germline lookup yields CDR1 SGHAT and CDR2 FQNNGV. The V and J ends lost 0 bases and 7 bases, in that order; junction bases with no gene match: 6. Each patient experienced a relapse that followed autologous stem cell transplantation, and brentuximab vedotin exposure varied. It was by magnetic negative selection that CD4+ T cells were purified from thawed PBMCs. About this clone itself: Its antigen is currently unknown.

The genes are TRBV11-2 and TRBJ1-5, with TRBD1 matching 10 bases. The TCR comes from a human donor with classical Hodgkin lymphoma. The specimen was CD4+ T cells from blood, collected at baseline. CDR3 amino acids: CASSLDSTGGGQPQHF. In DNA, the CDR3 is TGTGCCAGCAGCTTAGATTCGACAGGGGGCGGGCAGCCCCAGCATTTT. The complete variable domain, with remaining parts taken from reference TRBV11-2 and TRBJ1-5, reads EAGVAQSPRYKIIEKRQSVAFWCNPISGHATLYWYQQILGQGPKLLIQFQNNGVVDDSQLPKDRFSAERLKGVDSTLKIQPAKLEDSAVYLCASSLDSTGGGQPQHFGDGTRLSIL.